The source of this TCR beta chain is a study of CD8 T cells in Susac syndrome. Study-level points and caveats: By the study's own acknowledgment, its TCR sequencing and HLA analysis included relatively few individuals.

This clonotype was detected once. Its antigen is undetermined. Multiple sclerosis controls were treatment-naive patients with stable or active relapsing-remitting disease. TEMRA cells were enriched by FACS, and CD4+ and CD8+ T cells were negatively isolated. With random hexamers, roughly 0.5 to 1 ug RNA was reverse transcribed. By means of immunoSEQ multiplex PCR, TCR beta CDR3 spanning 54 Vbeta and 13 Jbeta underwent amplification. TCRdb analysed the immunoSEQ multiplex PCR reads with MiXCR anew, one entry per CDR3 protein. The repertoire consists of 150,000 to 250,000 distinct CDR3 sequences, with roughly 96% occurring once and the leading ten covering 0.093%. This CDR3 region has 14 residues. The germline CDR1 and CDR2 sequences are SQVTM and ANQGSEA. Trimming cost V 4 bases and J 4 bases, with 15 bases left between them.

This clonotype was sampled from a human donor with multiple sclerosis. The sequenced sample was CD4+ T cells from PBMCs. The rearrangement links TRBV29-1 to TRBJ2-3; D is possibly TRBD1 (6 bases). CDR3 coding DNA: TGCAGCGTTGTACGGCAGGGGATGGCAGATACGCAGTATTTT. Amino acids: CSVVRQGMADTQYF.